In this sample, the clone carrying this T cell receptor (beta chain) turned up a few times. Its antigen is currently unknown. Researchers ran the PCR with 60 Vbeta and 13 Jbeta primers. Sequencing used immunoSEQ multiplex PCR; TCRdb keeps in-frame clones, though not all of them. This table holds 120,000 to 150,000 clones, about three quarters found once. The source of the sample is a study of cytomegalovirus exposure and HLA in healthy donors. Study overall: Across a few hundred genotyped donors, around 82% landed in the Caucasian-associated ancestry cluster.

This CDR3 has 15 amino acids. Germline values: CDR1 SGHRS, CDR2 YFSETQ. Trimming at V came to 4 bases and at J to 6 bases, leaving 8 bases not matched to a gene. General study points: Common viral pathogens seemed, in a later analysis, to connect with several of the most significant clusters. Later, an analysis showed that TCR beta chains associated with HLA were more clonally expanded than others that were equally common.

The rearrangement uses TRBV5-1 and TRBJ2-3; 10 bases are shared with TRBD2. The receptor was isolated from a woman aged 25 to 39 in good health and CMV-seronegative. The sequenced sample was PBMCs. CDR3 region: CASSPSGRVGDTQYF. CDR3 DNA: TGCGCCAGCAGCCCAAGCGGGAGGGTCGGGGATACGCAGTATTTT.